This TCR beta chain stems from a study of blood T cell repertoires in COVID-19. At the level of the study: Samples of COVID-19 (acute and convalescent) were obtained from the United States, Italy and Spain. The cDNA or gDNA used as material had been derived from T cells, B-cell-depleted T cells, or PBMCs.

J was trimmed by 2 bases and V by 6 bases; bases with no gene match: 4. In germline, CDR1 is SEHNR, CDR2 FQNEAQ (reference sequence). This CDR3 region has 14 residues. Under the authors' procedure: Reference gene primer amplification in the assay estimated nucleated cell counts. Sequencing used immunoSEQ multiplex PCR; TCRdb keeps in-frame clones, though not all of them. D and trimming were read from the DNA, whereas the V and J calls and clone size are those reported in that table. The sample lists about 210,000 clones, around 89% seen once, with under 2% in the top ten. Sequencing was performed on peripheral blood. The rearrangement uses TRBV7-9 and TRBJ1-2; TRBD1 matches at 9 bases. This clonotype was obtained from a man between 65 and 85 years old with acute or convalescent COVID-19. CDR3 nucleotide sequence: TGTGCCAGCAGACAAGGACAGGGGAACTATGGCTACACCTTC. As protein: CASRQGQGNYGYTF. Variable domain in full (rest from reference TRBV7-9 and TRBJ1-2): DTGVSQNPRHKITKRGQNVTFRCDPISEHNRLYWYRQTLGQGPEFLTYFQNEAQLEKSRLLSDRFSAERPKGSFSTLEIQRTEQGDSAMYLCASRQGQGNYGYTFGSGTRLTVV.